The rows below give T cell receptor beta chains drawn from one sample of a study of T-cell memory formation after mild COVID-19. TCRdb ran MiXCR on the 5' RACE reads and lists one entry per CDR3 protein. Altogether under 300,000 distinct CDR3 sequences are present, about 16% being singletons, with the ten largest covering 3.5%. The sequenced sample was PBMCs or a T cell subset sorted from them (not recorded which). These receptors originate from a man aged 18 to 29 who had mild COVID-19 (a few samples of this study predate the infection). Cell type and time point are not known. The CDR3 runs from the conserved cysteine through the conserved F or W. The order of the fields is CDR3 length, V gene, J gene, clone size, D gene, CDR3 DNA, CDR3 protein. A D gene is named only where the DNA matches it firmly. Rows may omit the clone size; those that give it use once, few, many or a size class.

>16|TRBV28|TRBJ1-5|-|-
TGTGCCAGCAGCCGGCCCCTAACAGGGAGAGGTCAGCCCCAGCATTTT
CASSRPLTGRGQPQHF
>13|TRBV29-1|TRBJ2-3|-|-
TGCAGCGTTGACAGAAGGGGGGCAGATACGCAGTATTTT
CSVDRRGADTQYF
>14|TRBV20-1|TRBJ1-1|-|TRBD1
TGCAGTGCTAGAGAAGGGGGGACAGGGACGGAAGCTTTCTTT
CSAREGGTGTEAFF
>14|TRBV7-2|TRBJ2-3|few|-
TGTGCCAGCAGGCCGGGACAATCCGCAGATACGCAGTATTTT
CASRPGQSADTQYF
>16|TRBV6-1|TRBJ1-1|-|-
TGTGCCAGCCTCCTCAGTGCTCTACTTAGAGGCACTGAAGCTTTCTTT
CASLLSALLRGTEAFF
>13|TRBV5-1|TRBJ1-1|many|-
TGCGCCAGCAGCTCGGATCCGAACACTGAAGCTTTCTTT
CASSSDPNTEAFF
>15|TRBV10-1|TRBJ2-7|-|TRBD1
TGCGCCAGCAGTGAGGGCCGGGACAGGGAATACGAGCAGTACTTC
CASSEGRDREYEQYF
>14|TRBV29-1|TRBJ2-2|many|-
TGCAGCGTCCCAGGGACCACGAACACCGGGGAGCTGTTTTTT
CSVPGTTNTGELFF
>12|TRBV30|TRBJ1-5|-|-
TGTGCCTGGGGTTCAGTGACGGGGCCCCAGCATTTT
CAWGSVTGPQHF
>14|TRBV19|TRBJ1-1|-|-
TGTGCCAGTAGTAACACCGGCGGTCGGACTGAAGCTTTCTTT
CASSNTGGRTEAFF
>13|TRBV12-3/TRBV12-4|TRBJ1-3|few|-
TGTGCCAGCAGTCCACTCTCTGGAAACACCATATATTTT
CASSPLSGNTIYF
>17|TRBV7-9|TRBJ1-6|few|-
TGTGCCAGCAGCTTCCGACCTCTACTGGGAGATAATTCACCCCTCCACTTT
CASSFRPLLGDNSPLHF
>11|TRBV20-1|TRBJ2-1|many|-
TGCAGTGCTCTAGGAATCGAGGAGCAGTTCTTC
CSALGIEEQFF
>15|TRBV12-3/TRBV12-4|TRBJ2-5|many|TRBD2
TGTGCCAGCAACCGCGGGGGTCCGGGCCAAGAGACCCAGTACTTC
CASNRGGPGQETQYF
>11|TRBV30|TRBJ2-7|few|-
TGTGCCTGGAATGGGGTGGGCGAGCAGTACTTC
CAWNGVGEQYF
>14|TRBV27|TRBJ1-1|-|TRBD1
TGTGCCAGCAGTTGGACAGGGATGGTTACTGAAGCTTTCTTT
CASSWTGMVTEAFF
>16|TRBV10-2|TRBJ2-1|-|TRBD2
TGCGCCAGCAGTGTTCCCCTAGCGGGGGCCTACAATGAGCAGTTCTTC
CASSVPLAGAYNEQFF
>14|TRBV7-2|TRBJ1-5|few|TRBD1
TGTGCCAGCAGCCAAGGGGGACAGTATCAGCCCCAGCATTTT
CASSQGGQYQPQHF
>15|TRBV11-2|TRBJ1-2|few|-
TGTGCCAGCAGCTTAGGGCCGGGACAAGGCTATGGCTACACCTTC
CASSLGPGQGYGYTF
>15|TRBV4-3|TRBJ1-4|few|-
TGCGCCAGCAGCCAAGACTTAGGGACAAATGAAAAACTGTTTTTT
CASSQDLGTNEKLFF
>16|TRBV7-2|TRBJ2-2|many|TRBD2
TGTGCCAGCAGCTTTAGCGGGGGGGCCGGCACCGGGGAGCTGTTTTTT
CASSFSGGAGTGELFF
>17|TRBV7-9|TRBJ2-2|-|TRBD2
TGTGCCAGCGGACGTCAACTAGCGGGGGGGTATACCGGGGAGCTGTTTTTT
CASGRQLAGGYTGELFF
>15|TRBV12-3/TRBV12-4|TRBJ1-2|-|TRBD1
TGTGCCAGCAGTTTCAGGAAAGGGGGCGACTATGGCTACACCTTC
CASSFRKGGDYGYTF
>15|TRBV7-3|TRBJ2-1|many|-
TGTGCCAGCAGCTTAGGGGGCGCCTCCTACAATGAGCAGTTCTTC
CASSLGGASYNEQFF
>15|TRBV6-5|TRBJ1-1|few|-
TGTGCCAGCAGCCCGCCGGGGGTGAAATTCACTGAAGCTTTCTTT
CASSPPGVKFTEAFF
>13|TRBV7-2|TRBJ2-7|-|TRBD2
TGTGCCAGCAGCGCCGGACTAGCGGGAGGGCCGTCGTTC
CASSAGLAGGPSF
>13|TRBV20-1|TRBJ2-1|few|TRBD2
TGCAGTGCTTCCGGGACTAGCGTCTTTGAGCAGTTCTTC
CSASGTSVFEQFF
>15|TRBV6-2/TRBV6-3|TRBJ2-3|many|-
TGTGCCAGCGAGCTCAGATGGAAGGCGGGAGATACGCAGTATTTT
CASELRWKAGDTQYF
>16|TRBV5-1|TRBJ1-5|many|TRBD1
TGCGCCAGCAGCTCCGGGACAGGGAATAGCAATCAGCCCCAGCATTTT
CASSSGTGNSNQPQHF
>14|TRBV2|TRBJ1-5|few|-
TGTGCCAGCAACGAGTTCAGGGCGAATCAGCCCCAGCATTTT
CASNEFRANQPQHF
>15|TRBV5-1|TRBJ2-3|many|TRBD1
TGCGCCAGCAGCTCCGGGACAGGGGGCTCAGATACGCAGTATTTT
CASSSGTGGSDTQYF